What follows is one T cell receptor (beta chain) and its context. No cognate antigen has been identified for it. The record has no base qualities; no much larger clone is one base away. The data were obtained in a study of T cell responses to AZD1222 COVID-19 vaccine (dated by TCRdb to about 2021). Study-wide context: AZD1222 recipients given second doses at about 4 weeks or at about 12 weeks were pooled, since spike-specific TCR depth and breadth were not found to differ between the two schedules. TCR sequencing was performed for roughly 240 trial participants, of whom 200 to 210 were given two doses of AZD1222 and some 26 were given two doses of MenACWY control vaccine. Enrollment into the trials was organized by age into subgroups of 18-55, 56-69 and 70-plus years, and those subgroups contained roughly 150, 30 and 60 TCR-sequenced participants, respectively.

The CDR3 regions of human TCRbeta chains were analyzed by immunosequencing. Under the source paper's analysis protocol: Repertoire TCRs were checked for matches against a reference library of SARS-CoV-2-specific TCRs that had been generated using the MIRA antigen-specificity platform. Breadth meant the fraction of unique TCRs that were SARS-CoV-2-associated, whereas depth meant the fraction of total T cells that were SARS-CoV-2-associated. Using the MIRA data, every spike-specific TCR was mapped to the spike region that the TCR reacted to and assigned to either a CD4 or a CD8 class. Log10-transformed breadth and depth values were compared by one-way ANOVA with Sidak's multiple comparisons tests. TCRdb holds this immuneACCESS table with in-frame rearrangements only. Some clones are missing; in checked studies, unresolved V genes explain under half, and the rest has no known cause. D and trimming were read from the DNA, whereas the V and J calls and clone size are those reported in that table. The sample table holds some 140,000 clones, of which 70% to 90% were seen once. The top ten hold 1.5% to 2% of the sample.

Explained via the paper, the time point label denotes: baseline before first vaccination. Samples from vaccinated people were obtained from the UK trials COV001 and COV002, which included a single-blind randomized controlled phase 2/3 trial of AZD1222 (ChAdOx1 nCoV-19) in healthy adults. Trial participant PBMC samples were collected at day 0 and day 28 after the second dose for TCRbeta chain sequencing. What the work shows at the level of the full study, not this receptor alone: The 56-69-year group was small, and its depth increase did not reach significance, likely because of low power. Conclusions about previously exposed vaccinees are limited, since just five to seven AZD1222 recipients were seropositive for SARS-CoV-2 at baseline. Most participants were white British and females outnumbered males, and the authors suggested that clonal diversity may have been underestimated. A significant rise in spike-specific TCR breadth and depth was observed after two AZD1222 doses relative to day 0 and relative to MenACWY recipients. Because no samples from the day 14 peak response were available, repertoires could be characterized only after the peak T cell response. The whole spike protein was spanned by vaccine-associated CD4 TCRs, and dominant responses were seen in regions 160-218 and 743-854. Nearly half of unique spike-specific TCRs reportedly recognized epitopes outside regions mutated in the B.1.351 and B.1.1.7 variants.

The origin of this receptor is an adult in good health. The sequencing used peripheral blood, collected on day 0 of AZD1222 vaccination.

CDR3 region: CASRGGGNQPQHF. The DNA sequence reads TGTGCCAGTCGAGGGGGCGGCAATCAGCCCCAGCATTTT. The rearranged segments are TRBV19 and TRBJ1-5, with 7 middle bases fitting TRBD1. According to the germline V gene (reference sequence), CDR1 reads LNHDA and CDR2 reads SQIVND. Trimmed from V: 8 bases; trimmed from J: 2 bases; junction bases lacking a gene match: 3. The cysteine opens and the phenylalanine closes a CDR3 of 13 amino acids. Only CDR3 DNA remains: 39 bases, in frame from the first base.